The TCR beta chain described here comes from a study of blood T cells in healthy people across ages. Next came a second PCR, run for about 7 to 12 cycles, which used a sample-barcoded 5' primer along with a J-beta primer mix. TCRdb reprocessed the 5' RACE reads via MiXCR and lists one record per CDR3 protein. The data contain around 1,800,000 distinct CDR3 sequences, 39% of them singletons. CDR3 length equals 15 residues. The germline V gene encodes CDR1 DFQATT and CDR2 SNEGSKA (reference sequence). Trimming pared 5 bases from V and 1 base from J, leaving 16 bases between. Sample: blood. The source of this sequence is a human donor in good health. J is TRBJ2-3 and V is TRBV20-1, with D possibly TRBD2 on 5 matching bases. For the CDR3, the DNA is TGCAGTGCTCAAGGACTGAAGTTCGGCACAGATACGCAGTATTTT. Its translation: CSAQGLKFGTDTQYF.